This TCR beta chain came from a study of cytomegalovirus exposure and HLA in healthy donors. About the study: Of all 400 or so donors who were genotyped, about 84% belonged to the Caucasian-associated ancestry cluster.

It was healthy bone marrow donors who served as donors. Findings and caveats of the study: Reports described diagnosis of cytomegalovirus status by the classifier as highly specific and sensitive. Common viral pathogens (according to a later analysis) appeared linked to several of the most significant clusters.

V was clipped by 1 base and J by 5 bases, with 11 bases between them. The CDR3 length is 13 residues. From germline, CDR1 is GTSNPN and CDR2 SVGIG (reference sequence). PCR primers comprised 60 Vbeta and 13 Jbeta primers. TCRdb's copy holds only in-frame clones and misses some; the assay was immunoSEQ multiplex PCR. The table has under 200,000 clones, just under 80% seen once. Details on this clone: Its matching antigen is unknown.

Sequencing was done on a sample of PBMCs. This TCR came from a woman between 40 and 50 years old in good health and CMV-seropositive. V and J are TRBV30 and TRBJ1-2; TRBD1 is a possible D gene (5 bases). As DNA, the CDR3 is TGTGCCTGGAGTGACGGGGGGAGATATGGCTACACCTTC. Translated, it gives CAWSDGGRYGYTF.